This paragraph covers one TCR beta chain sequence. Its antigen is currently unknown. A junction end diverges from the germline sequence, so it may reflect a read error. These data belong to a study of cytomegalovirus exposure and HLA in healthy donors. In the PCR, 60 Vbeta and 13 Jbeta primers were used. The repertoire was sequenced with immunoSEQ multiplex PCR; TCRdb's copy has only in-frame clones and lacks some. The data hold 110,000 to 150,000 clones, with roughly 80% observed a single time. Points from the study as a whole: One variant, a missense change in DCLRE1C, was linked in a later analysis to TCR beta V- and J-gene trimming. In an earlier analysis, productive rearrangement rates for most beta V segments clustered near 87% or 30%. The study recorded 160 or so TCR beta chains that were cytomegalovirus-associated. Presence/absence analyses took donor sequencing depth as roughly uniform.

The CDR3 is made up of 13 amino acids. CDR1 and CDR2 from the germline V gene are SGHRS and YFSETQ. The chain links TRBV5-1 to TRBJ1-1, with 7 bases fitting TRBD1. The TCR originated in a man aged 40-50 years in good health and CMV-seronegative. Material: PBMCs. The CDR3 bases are TGCGCCAGCAGCTTGGGGGGGACAGACCTTACACGGTTT. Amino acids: CASSLGGTDLTRF.